This TCR beta chain was recorded in a study of T cells after yellow fever vaccination. TCRdb recomputed calls from the 5' RACE reads with MiXCR, one row per CDR3 protein. Among about 400,000 distinct CDR3 sequences listed, around 6.5% were seen once. General study points: In post-booster samples, most primary-vaccination clones reappeared (about 95% CD4, about 91% CD8). Only a minor proportion of clonotypes was detected across both CD4 and CD8 compartments.

Turning to this clonotype: The antigen remains undetermined.

J lost 4 bases, V lost 0 bases, and 9 bases had no gene match. The CDR3 sequence is 18 residues long. Germline lookup yields CDR1 LGHNA and CDR2 YSLEER. This TCR derives from a man aged 30 to 45 who received the YFV17D yellow fever vaccine. The sample consisted of PBMCs, taken 5 days after the yellow fever booster vaccination. The gene calls are TRBV4-3 and TRBJ2-1; 10 bases align to TRBD2. This CDR3 reads CASSQDQGGLADYNEQFF. The CDR3 nucleotides are TGCGCCAGCAGCCAAGATCAGGGAGGACTAGCGGATTACAATGAGCAGTTCTTC.